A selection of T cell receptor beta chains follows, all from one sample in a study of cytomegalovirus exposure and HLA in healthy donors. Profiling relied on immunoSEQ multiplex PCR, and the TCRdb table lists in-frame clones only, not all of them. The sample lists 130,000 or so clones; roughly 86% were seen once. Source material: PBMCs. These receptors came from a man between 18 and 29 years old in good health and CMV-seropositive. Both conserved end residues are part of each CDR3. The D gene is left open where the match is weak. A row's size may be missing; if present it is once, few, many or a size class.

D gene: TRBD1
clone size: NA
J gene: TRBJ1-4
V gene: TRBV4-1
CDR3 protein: CASSPGQGATNEKLFF
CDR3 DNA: TGCGCCAGCAGCCCCGGACAGGGGGCAACTAATGAAAAACTGTTTTTT

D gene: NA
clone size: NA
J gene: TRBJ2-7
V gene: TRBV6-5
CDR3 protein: CASSQGSYEQYF
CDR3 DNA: TGTGCCAGCTCACAGGGCTCCTACGAGCAGTACTTC

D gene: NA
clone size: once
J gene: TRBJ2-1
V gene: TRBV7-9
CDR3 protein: CSSSPTVYNEQFF
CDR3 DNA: TGTTCCAGCAGCCCGACAGTCTACAATGAGCAGTTCTTC

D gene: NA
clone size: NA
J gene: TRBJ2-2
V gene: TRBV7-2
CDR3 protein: CASSLARQFTGELFF
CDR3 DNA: TGTGCCAGCAGCTTAGCGAGGCAATTCACCGGGGAGCTGTTTTTT

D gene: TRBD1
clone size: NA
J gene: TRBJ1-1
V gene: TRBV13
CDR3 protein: CASTPQGATEAFF
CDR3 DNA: TGTGCCAGCACCCCACAGGGGGCCACTGAAGCTTTCTTT

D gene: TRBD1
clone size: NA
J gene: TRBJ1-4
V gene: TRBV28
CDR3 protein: CASSFPGGGLIEKLFF
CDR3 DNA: TGTGCCAGCAGTTTTCCAGGGGGCGGCCTAATTGAAAAACTGTTTTTT

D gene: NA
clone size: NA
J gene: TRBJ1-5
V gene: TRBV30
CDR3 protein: CAWNGQNNQPQHF
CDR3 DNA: TGTGCCTGGAATGGACAGAACAATCAGCCCCAGCATTTT

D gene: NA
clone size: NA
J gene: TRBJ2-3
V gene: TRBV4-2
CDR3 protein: CASSQDADPRERELTDTQYF
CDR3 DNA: TGTGCCAGCAGCCAAGACGCTGACCCTAGGGAACGGGAGTTGACAGATACGCAGTATTTT

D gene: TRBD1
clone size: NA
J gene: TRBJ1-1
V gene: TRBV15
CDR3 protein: CATSSLGQGRTEAFF
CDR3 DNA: TGTGCCACCAGCAGCCTTGGACAGGGTCGGACTGAAGCTTTCTTT

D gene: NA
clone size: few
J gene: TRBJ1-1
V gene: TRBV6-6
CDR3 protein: CASSLTGLNTEAFF
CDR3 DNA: TGTGCCAGTTCTCTGACAGGACTGAACACTGAAGCTTTCTTT

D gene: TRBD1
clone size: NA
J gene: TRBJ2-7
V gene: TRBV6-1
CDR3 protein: CASSEGFGTGGYEQYF
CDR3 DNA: TGTGCCAGCAGTGAAGGTTTTGGGACAGGGGGCTACGAGCAGTACTTC

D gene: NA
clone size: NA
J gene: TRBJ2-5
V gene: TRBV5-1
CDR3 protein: CASSLMHGSETQYF
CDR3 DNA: TGCGCCAGCAGCTTGATGCACGGTTCAGAGACCCAGTACTTC

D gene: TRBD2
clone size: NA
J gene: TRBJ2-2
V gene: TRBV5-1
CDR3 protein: CASYSAIAGGVTGELFF
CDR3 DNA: TGCGCCAGCTATTCTGCCATAGCGGGAGGAGTCACCGGGGAGCTGTTTTTT

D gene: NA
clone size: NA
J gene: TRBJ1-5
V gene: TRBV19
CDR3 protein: CASSLVRGSNQPQHF
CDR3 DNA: TGTGCCAGTAGTCTGGTCCGGGGAAGCAATCAGCCCCAGCATTTT